The clone carrying this T cell receptor (beta chain) was seen more than once but under ten times. No antigen is known for it. The data are from a study of multiple sclerosis patients with progressive multifocal leukoencephalopathy. General study results and limits: In most PML patients, TRB repertoires appeared less diverse by entropy.

Profiled with immunoSEQ multiplex PCR; TCRdb holds only in-frame clones, not every one. The sample consists of 20,000 to 30,000 clones, approximately 90% of them appearing once. The time point here: approximately 12 months of natalizumab therapy. T1 marks 6 months and T2 marks 12 months of natalizumab therapy. The CDR3 length is 13 residues. Germline values: CDR1 MNHEY, CDR2 SMNVEV (reference sequence). With 2 bases removed from V and 8 bases from J, the gap between germline ends came to 9 bases. Sample: PBMCs, taken from a patient treated with natalizumab. The receptor comes from a man in his thirties or forties with multiple sclerosis. The J gene is TRBJ2-2, the V gene TRBV27, with D tentatively TRBD2 (5 bases). The CDR3 sequence is CASSLAAAGELFF. DNA for the CDR3: TGTGCCAGCAGTTTAGCAGCGGCGGGGGAGCTGTTTTTT.